The TCR beta chain under discussion was sequenced for a study of CD8+ T cells in alopecia areata. General study points: It was lesional scalp, especially alopecia totalis/universalis, that showed higher clonality than normal scalp.

Treatment meaning: oral pan-JAK inhibitor, 5-10 mg twice daily. The study team obtained lesional scalp punch biopsies and peripheral blood from alopecia areata patients. The CDR3 runs 16 residues. Germline-derived CDR1 and CDR2 are SGHNT and YYREEE (reference sequence). The V end lost 3 bases, the J end lost 0 bases, and 12 bases lay between the germline ends. Note on this clone: Its antigen is not known.

RNA was isolated and reverse transcribed to cDNA, the sequencing template. The method was immunoSEQ multiplex PCR; TCRdb's version includes in-frame clones alone and lacks a portion of them. Here the sample spans about 180,000 clones, 40% to 65% being singletons. This sample comprised CD8+ T cells sorted from blood, obtained at week 24, from a patient treated with tofacitinib. The chain carries TRBV5-4 and TRBJ2-2; a possible D gene is TRBD1 (6 bases). This receptor was taken from a human donor with alopecia areata. The CDR3 region has the DNA TGTGCCAGCAGCTCGGACAGAACCGCGAACACCGGGGAGCTGTTTTTT. Translating it yields CASSSDRTANTGELFF.